This entry is about one TCR beta chain. Its antigen remains unidentified. The sample is drawn from a study of CD8+ T cells in alopecia areata. The overall study: The tofacitinib course ran for 6 to 18 months and was followed by 6 months off drug. Study-level points and caveats: The study found higher clonality in lesional than normal scalp, especially in alopecia totalis/universalis.

Germline lookup yields CDR1 LGHNA and CDR2 YSLEER. V was clipped by 2 bases and J by 2 bases; unmatched bases: 6. This CDR3 is 18 amino acids long. Regarding treatment: oral pan-JAK inhibitor, 5-10 mg twice daily. Cell sorting on a FACSAria was used to separate CD4+ and CD8+ T cells from the PBMCs. RNA was isolated and reverse transcribed to cDNA, the sequencing template. Data came from immunoSEQ multiplex PCR; TCRdb stores just in-frame clones and leaves some out. There are about 90,000 clones in the sample; about 40% occur only once, and 18% lies in the top ten. The genes are TRBV4-3 and TRBJ2-5; 15 bases align to TRBD2. The source is a human donor with alopecia areata. This specimen was CD8+ T cells sorted from blood, taken at week 24, from a patient treated with tofacitinib. CDR3 region: CASSQQGLAGGGQETQYF. The CDR3 DNA follows: TGCGCCAGCAGCCAACAAGGACTAGCGGGAGGGGGGCAAGAGACCCAGTACTTC.